The 10 T cell receptor beta chains below all came from one sample that was sequenced in a study of control samples from healthy donors and cancer patients. Method: immunoSEQ multiplex PCR; TCRdb's copy keeps in-frame clones and lacks some. Counted here are about 170,000 clones, 80% to 90% occurring once; the ten biggest clones make up nearly 5%. The material sequenced was blood. These receptors were collected from a woman under 40 in good health.

The rearrangement joins TRBV27 to TRBJ2-7, with D perhaps matching TRBD1 (5 bases). Trimming removed 3 bases from V and 3 bases from J, with 12 bases in between. CDR3 length equals 14 residues. Germline loops: CDR1 MNHEY, CDR2 SMNVEV (reference sequence). CDR3 residues: CASSFRYDSYEQYF. CDR3 sequence (DNA): TGTGCCAGCAGTTTCCGATACGACAGCTACGAGCAGTACTTC.

V and J are TRBV5-4 and TRBJ2-2, with TRBD1 identical over 7 bases. The CDR3 is made up of 15 amino acids. The germline CDR1 and CDR2 sequences are SGHNT and YYREEE (reference sequence). J gave up 5 bases and V 0 bases, and 4 bases lay outside the gene matches. The CDR3 protein is CASSLEGAETGELFF. As DNA, the CDR3 is TGTGCCAGCAGCTTGGAGGGGGCAGAGACCGGGGAGCTGTTTTTT. The complete variable domain, with remaining parts taken from reference TRBV5-4 and TRBJ2-2, reads ETGVTQSPTHLIKTRGQQVTLRCSSQSGHNTVSWYQQALGQGPQFIFQYYREEENGRGNFPPRFSGLQFPNYSSELNVNALELDDSALYLCASSLEGAETGELFFGEGSRLTVL.

This chain connects TRBV5-6 to TRBJ1-3; D is unresolved. The germline gives CDR1 SGHDT, CDR2 YYEEEE. V lost 0 bases and J 4 bases, leaving 5 bases between the germline ends. The CDR3 consists of 13 residues. CDR3 in amino acids: CASSLGQGNTIYF. Here the CDR3 DNA reads TGTGCCAGCAGCTTGGGCCAGGGAAACACCATATATTTT.

The gene calls are TRBV14 and TRBJ2-5, with D uncertain. The V and J ends lost 5 bases and 4 bases respectively, with 8 bases between them. Germline CDR1 reads SGHDN; CDR2 reads FVKESK. The CDR3 sequence is 12 residues long. The CDR3 DNA reads as TGTGCCAGCAGCTTTTCAGGAGAGACCCAGTACTTC. Encoded protein: CASSFSGETQYF.

This rearrangement joins TRBV20-1 to TRBJ2-2; D is uncertain. V lost 3 bases and J 4 bases, leaving 15 bases between the germline ends. Germline V gene sequence: CDR1 DFQATT, CDR2 SNEGSKA (reference sequence). The length of the CDR3 is 15 residues. The CDR3 is CSASASNPGTGELFF. Written as DNA, the CDR3 is TGCAGTGCTAGTGCCTCGAACCCAGGCACCGGGGAGCTGTTTTTT.

This chain connects TRBV28 to TRBJ1-2; maybe TRBD1 (5 bases). The CDR3 extends over 13 amino acids. The V gene's germline CDR1 is MDHEN and CDR2 SYDVKM. V was trimmed by 5 bases and J by 4 bases, leaving 11 bases between them. The chain's CDR3 is CASSTGNLYGYTF. In DNA, the CDR3 is TGTGCCAGCAGTACAGGCAACCTCTATGGCTACACCTTC.

This clone was detected only once. J is TRBJ1-2 and V is TRBV5-1; D not resolved. The V gene's germline CDR1 is SGHRS and CDR2 YFSETQ. The CDR3 runs to 14 residues. Trimming removed 0 bases from V and 4 bases from J, with 10 bases in between. This chain's CDR3 is CASSLGSQTYGYTF. The CDR3, as DNA: TGCGCCAGCAGCTTGGGATCACAGACCTATGGCTACACCTTC. The variable domain in full, completed from reference TRBV5-1 and TRBJ1-2, reads KAGVTQTPRYLIKTRGQQVTLSCSPISGHRSVSWYQQTPGQGLQFLFEYFSETQRNKGNFPGRFSGRQFSNSRSEMNVSTLELGDSALYLCASSLGSQTYGYTFGSGTRLTVV.

This sequence joins TRBV6-1 and TRBJ2-7; D is uncertain. The CDR3 runs to 12 residues. The germline V gene encodes CDR1 MNHNS and CDR2 SASEGT. Between the trimmed V and J ends, which lost 2 bases and 5 bases, there was a span of 7 bases. DNA for the CDR3: TGTGCCAGCAGTGAAAACCTTCACGAGCAGTACTTC. Translating it yields CASSENLHEQYF.

This chain connects TRBV6-6 to TRBJ2-5; 16 nucleotides match TRBD2. CDR1 and CDR2 (germline): MNHNY, SVGAGI (reference sequence). The CDR3 extends over 18 amino acids. The V segment lost 5 bases and the J segment 4 bases; nucleotides outside the gene matches: 10. The CDR3 spells CASSPAPGTSGRGETQYF. The CDR3 coding sequence is TGTGCCAGCAGTCCTGCCCCTGGGACTAGCGGGAGGGGAGAGACCCAGTACTTC.

The chain employs TRBV19 and TRBJ1-5; a weak D match, TRBD1 (5 bases). The V end was cut by 0 bases, the J end by 5 bases, with 11 bases between. This CDR3 has 15 amino acids. CDR1 is LNHDA and CDR2 is SQIVND in the germline V gene (reference sequence). The CDR3, as DNA: TGTGCCAGTAGTATAGAACCAGGGTGGGATCAGCCCCAGCATTTT. Translation: CASSIEPGWDQPQHF.